Following are 15 T cell receptor beta chains from one sample sequenced in a study of spatial heterogeneity in lung cancer. Time point of the sample: sample taken at primary tumor resection. The authors sequenced whole RNA from tumor, nontumor lung or frozen PBMC without sorting. TCRdb analysed the 5' RACE reads with MiXCR anew, one entry per CDR3 protein. The data show fewer than 40,000 distinct CDR3 sequences, 7.5% seen once. The material sequenced was PBMCs, taken at surgery. All receptors derive from a male donor with early-stage non-small cell lung cancer.

This clonotype showed up just a few times. V and J are TRBV2 and TRBJ2-2; D not resolved. Looked up from germline, CDR1 is SNHLY and CDR2 is FYNNEI. Trimming took 8 bases from V and 6 from J, leaving 22 bases between them. This CDR3 comprises 16 residues. The CDR3 nucleotides are TGTGCCAGCCAAGCGCGGCAGACTTCTAACGCCGGGGAGCTGTTTTTT. It codes for CASQARQTSNAGELFF.

This clonotype was seen ten or more times. The rearrangement links TRBV6-6 to TRBJ2-3; possible D gene TRBD1, 5 bases. From germline, CDR1 is MNHNY and CDR2 SVGAGI (reference sequence). This CDR3 is built from 14 residues. The V and J ends lost 3 bases and 3 bases respectively, with 10 bases between them. The CDR3 loop reads CASSYLQGTDTQYF. CDR3 DNA sequence: TGTGCCAGCAGTTATCTCCAGGGTACAGATACGCAGTATTTT.

This clonotype was observed a few times. V is TRBV7-8 and J is TRBJ1-5; 7 bases align to TRBD1. The CDR3 contains 15 residues. Germline V CDR1 and CDR2: SGHVS, FQNEAQ. The CDR3 coding sequence is TGTGCTTCAGCAGAACAGGGGACGGGCAATCAGCCCCAGCATTTT. This translates into CASAEQGTGNQPQHF. The variable domain in full, with the rest retrieved from reference TRBV7-8 and TRBJ1-5, is GAGVSQSPRYKVAKRGQDVALRCDPISGHVSLFWYQQALGQGPEFLTYFQNEAQLDKSGLPSDRFFAERPEGSVSTLKIQRTQQEDSAVYLCASAEQGTGNQPQHFGDGTRLSIL.

The chain links TRBV12-3 or TRBV12-4 to TRBJ1-1, with D tentatively TRBD1 (6 bases). V lost 3 bases and J 4 bases, leaving 18 bases between the germline ends. The CDR3 is 16 residues long. This chain's CDR3 is CASSFGGGHTGTEAFF. CDR3 nucleotides: TGTGCCAGCAGTTTTGGGGGGGGCCATACGGGCACTGAAGCTTTCTTT.

Remarks on this clonotype: A read error is possible here, since a much larger clone lies one base away. The genes are TRBV7-2 and TRBJ1-2, with D uncertain. Per the germline V gene, CDR1 is SGHTA and CDR2 is FQGNSA. The CDR3 contains 13 residues. V shed 5 bases and J shed 2 bases, with 9 bases lying between them. The CDR3, as DNA: TGTACCAGCAGCATCGACACCAACTATGGCTACACCTTC. As protein: CTSSIDTNYGYTF.

This clonotype has a count of ten or more. This sequence joins TRBV18 and TRBJ1-1; unclear D gene. This CDR3 spans 13 amino acids. From germline, CDR1 is KGHSH and CDR2 LQKENI. Trimming removed 4 bases at V and 2 bases at J, with 8 bases between. The CDR3 reads CASSQSLNTEAFF. CDR3 coding DNA: TGTGCCAGCTCACAGTCACTAAACACTGAAGCTTTCTTT.

This clonotype has at least ten counts. The chain recombines TRBV12-3 or TRBV12-4 with TRBJ1-2, with D perhaps matching TRBD1 (5 bases). V was pared by 2 bases and J by 0 bases, with 7 bases between. This CDR3 comprises 14 residues. The CDR3 bases are TGTGCCAGCAGTTTACCAGGGACTAACTATGGCTACACCTTC. It translates to CASSLPGTNYGYTF.

This clonotype was detected many times. The chain carries TRBV24-1 and TRBJ2-3; 8 bases align to TRBD2. CDR3 length: 16 amino acids. The junction had 8 bases not matched to a gene; V was cut back by 4 bases and J by 3 bases. Germline CDR1 KGHDR, CDR2 SFDVKD. The CDR3 nucleotides are TGTGCCACCAGTGAGGTAGCGGGAATGGGTACAGATACGCAGTATTTT. It specifies CATSEVAGMGTDTQYF.

This clonotype was seen ten or more times. This chain links TRBV6-5 with TRBJ1-1, with D perhaps TRBD1 (5 bases). Trimming cost V 6 bases and J 6 bases, with 17 bases left between them. Germline CDR1 is MNHEY and CDR2 is SVGAGI. The CDR3 extends over 14 amino acids. The CDR3 reads CASRPRMTDSEAFF. The CDR3 DNA sequence: TGTGCCAGCAGACCCCGTATGACAGATTCTGAAGCTTTCTTT.

V gene TRBV20-1 combines with J gene TRBJ2-3; 10 bases match TRBD2. There are 17 residues in the CDR3. With V trimmed by 1 base and J by 6 bases, 13 bases remained unmatched. Germline loops: CDR1 DFQATT, CDR2 SNEGSKA (reference sequence). CDR3 coding DNA: TGCAGTGCTAGAGTTGCTACCGGACTAGCGGAGCGCGATACGCAGTATTTT. Translating gives CSARVATGLAERDTQYF.

This clonotype was counted ten times or more. V is TRBV5-6 and J is TRBJ2-1, with a tentative D call TRBD2 (6 bases). The CDR3 spans 11 residues. Per the germline V gene, CDR1 is SGHDT and CDR2 is YYEEEE. V shed 0 bases and J shed 14 bases, with 9 bases lying between them. The CDR3 reads CASSLAASEFF. The CDR3 DNA reads as TGTGCCAGCAGCTTGGCGGCTAGCGAGTTCTTC. The full variable domain, with the rest looked up from reference TRBV5-6 and TRBJ2-1, is DAGVTQSPTHLIKTRGQQVTLRCSPKSGHDTVSWYQQALGQGPQFIFQYYEEEERQRGNFPDRFSGHQFPNYSSELNVNALLLGDSALYLCASSLAASEFFGPGTRLTVL.

This clonotype was counted ten times or more. The chain combines TRBV12-3 or TRBV12-4 with TRBJ2-5, with a tentative D call TRBD2 (6 bases). V was shortened by 5 bases and J by 2 bases, with 12 bases between the two germline ends. The CDR3 is 14 residues long. CDR3 sequence: CASSGGLQQETQYF. The CDR3 region has the DNA TGTGCCAGCAGTGGGGGACTCCAGCAAGAGACCCAGTACTTC.

For this clonotype: Being one base from a much bigger clone, this may be a read error. This chain uses TRBV29-1 with TRBJ2-2; TRBD2 might be the D (5 bases). The CDR3 contains 15 residues. From germline, CDR1 is SQVTM and CDR2 ANQGSEA. Written as DNA, the CDR3 is TGCAGCGTCCCGAGCGTAGCCGGAGCGACCGGGGTGCTGTTTTTT. Amino acids: CSVPSVAGATGVLFF.

Only a few counts were recorded for this clonotype. The chain combines TRBV7-2 with TRBJ1-6, with D unresolved. Germline V gene lookup returns CDR1 SGHTA and CDR2 FQGNSA. The CDR3 extends over 12 amino acids. Trimming removed 1 base from V and 9 bases from J, with 4 bases in between. CDR3 amino acids: CASSLDFSPLHF. CDR3 bases: TGTGCCAGCAGCTTAGATTTTTCACCCCTCCACTTT.

This clonotype was detected many times. The gene calls are TRBV6-5 and TRBJ2-2; D gene ambiguous. This CDR3 region has 15 residues. The germline gives CDR1 MNHEY, CDR2 SVGAGI. Deletions cut 7 bases from V and 5 bases from J, with 17 bases between. CDR3 sequence: CASIQWAGGTGELFF. CDR3 DNA: TGTGCCAGCATCCAATGGGCCGGCGGAACCGGGGAGCTGTTTTTT.